The 16 T cell receptor beta chains below all came from one sample that was sequenced in a study of blood T cells in healthy people across ages. The authors ran a second PCR of roughly 7 to 11 cycles using a sample-barcoded 5' primer and a J-beta primer mix. Using its own MiXCR run on the 5' RACE reads, TCRdb lists one record per CDR3 protein. The sample lists about 900,000 distinct CDR3 sequences, less than 80% occurring once. Sequences were obtained from blood. These receptor sequences come from a young man in good health.

The rearrangement uses TRBV7-2 and TRBJ2-3; no reliable D call. Per the germline V gene, CDR1 is SGHTA and CDR2 is FQGNSA. This CDR3 is built from 15 residues. Trimming left V 1 base short and J 5 bases short, with 13 bases between. Written as DNA, the CDR3 is TGTGCCAGCAGCTTAGTGGGCGTTCGAGAAGATACGCAGTATTTT. Translated: CASSLVGVREDTQYF.

In regard to this clonotype: A much larger clone is a single base away; this may be a read error. The genes are TRBV6-6 and TRBJ2-7; perhaps TRBD2 as D (6 bases). The CDR3 has 15 amino acids. Germline V gene lookup returns CDR1 MNHNY and CDR2 SVGAGI (reference sequence). The CDR3 sequence is CAGSYELAISYEQYF. CDR3 bases: TGTGCCGGCAGTTACGAGCTAGCGATCTCCTACGAGCAGTACTTC.

This clonotype was seen only a few times. The chain is built from TRBV12-3 or TRBV12-4 and TRBJ2-3; 8 bases are a match to TRBD1. J lost 3 bases, V lost 6 bases, and 8 bases had no gene match. The CDR3 has 15 residues. The CDR3 bases are TGTGCCAGCAGCCGGACAGGGAGTAGGACAGATACGCAGTATTTT. It is translated as CASSRTGSRTDTQYF.

This clonotype was detected only a few times. The genes are TRBV9 and TRBJ2-7; D unresolved. CDR1 and CDR2 from the germline V gene are SGDLS and YYNGEE. The CDR3 extends over 14 amino acids. V was cut by 3 bases and J by 0 bases, with 10 bases left in between. The CDR3 DNA follows: TGTGCCAGCAGCGCCGGTGGTAGCTCCTACGAGCAGTACTTC. It specifies CASSAGGSSYEQYF. Variable domain in full (rest from reference TRBV9 and TRBJ2-7): DSGVTQTPKHLITATGQRVTLRCSPRSGDLSVYWYQQSLDQGLQFLIQYYNGEERAKGNILERFSAQQFPDLHSELNLSSLELGDSALYFCASSAGGSSYEQYFGPGTRLTVT.

The J gene is TRBJ1-1, the V gene TRBV6-5; D not certain. Germline CDR1 is MNHEY and CDR2 is SVGAGI. CDR3 size: 11 residues. Trimming shortened V by 7 bases and J by 3 bases, and 6 bases separated the two germline ends. CDR3 bases: TGTGCCAGCACCGGGGACACTGAAGCTTTCTTT. Its translation is CASTGDTEAFF.

This clonotype was detected only a few times. V is TRBV12-3 or TRBV12-4 and J is TRBJ2-4; D is ambiguous. With 6 bases removed from V and 0 bases from J, the gap between germline ends came to 15 bases. The CDR3 extends over 16 amino acids. The CDR3 nucleotides are TGTGCCAGCAGCCCACGAGTGCGTATAGCCAAAAACATTCAGTACTTC. This sequence encodes CASSPRVRIAKNIQYF.

This clonotype was observed a handful of times. This chain uses TRBV2 with TRBJ1-2; 10 bases are a match to TRBD1. The V gene's germline CDR1 is SNHLY and CDR2 FYNNEI. V dropped 8 bases and J dropped 6; count of bases not matched to a gene: 12. This CDR3 is 15 amino acids long. The CDR3 here is CASVTDSGTGDGYTF. The CDR3 nucleotides are TGTGCCAGCGTTACCGATTCCGGGACAGGGGATGGCTACACCTTC.

This clonotype was seen more than once but under ten times. The chain has TRBV6-5 and TRBJ1-5; D unclear. The V and J ends lost 2 bases and 2 bases respectively, with 7 bases between them. This CDR3 spans 14 amino acids. Germline assignment: CDR1 MNHEY and CDR2 SVGAGI. The CDR3 loop reads CASSYGGGNQPQHF. CDR3 sequence (DNA): TGTGCCAGCAGTTACGGCGGGGGCAATCAGCCCCAGCATTTT.

The chain joins TRBV7-8 to TRBJ2-7; TRBD1 agrees at 8 bases. V was clipped by 4 bases and J by 3 bases; unmatched bases: 8. Germline assignment: CDR1 SGHVS and CDR2 FQNEAQ. The CDR3 loop spans 15 amino acids. CDR3 protein: CASSSDRGLYYEQYF. CDR3 sequence (DNA): TGTGCCAGCAGCTCCGACAGGGGCCTTTACTACGAGCAGTACTTC.

J is TRBJ2-3 and V is TRBV12-3 or TRBV12-4; the D gene could be TRBD1 or TRBD2 (6 bases each). With 6 bases removed from V and 7 bases from J, the gap between germline ends came to 20 bases. The CDR3 runs to 15 residues. The DNA of the CDR3 is TGTGCCAGCAGCACCGGACGGGGGCAGCTGTATACGCAGTATTTT. Its protein product is CASSTGRGQLYTQYF.

The chain has TRBV20-1 and TRBJ1-5; D perhaps matches TRBD1 (5 bases). Germline values: CDR1 DFQATT, CDR2 SNEGSKA (reference sequence). Trimming removed 3 bases from V and 2 bases from J, with 17 bases in between. The CDR3 length is 16 residues. The CDR3 DNA is TGCAGTGCTAGGGGAGGAGGGACTTGGGGCAATCAGCCCCAGCATTTT. This codes for CSARGGGTWGNQPQHF.

Only a few counts were recorded for this clonotype. The J gene is TRBJ1-4, the V gene TRBV2; D is uncertain. V dropped 1 base and J dropped 8 bases, with 8 bases sitting between them. The CDR3 is made up of 13 amino acids. CDR1 and CDR2 from the germline V gene are SNHLY and FYNNEI. The CDR3 DNA is TGTGCCAGCAGTGAAGTATGGAAAGAAAAACTGTTTTTT. It yields the protein CASSEVWKEKLFF.

The genes are TRBV6-2 or TRBV6-3 and TRBJ2-4, with D possibly TRBD2 on 5 matching bases. V was trimmed by 0 bases and J by 13 bases, leaving 16 bases between them. CDR3 length: 14 amino acids. The germline V gene encodes CDR1 MNHEY and CDR2 SVGEGT. CDR3 sequence reads: CASSYSTNYNEQYF. CDR3 DNA sequence: TGTGCCAGCAGTTACTCGACTAACTACAATGAGCAGTACTTC.

This clonotype was observed at least ten times. J is TRBJ2-7 and V is TRBV28, with D perhaps TRBD1 or TRBD2 (5 bases each). V lost 5 bases, J lost 3 bases, and 17 bases lay in between. Germline CDR1 reads MDHEN; CDR2 reads SYDVKM. This CDR3 has 15 amino acids. DNA for the CDR3: TGTGCCAGCAGTCGGGGCTCTAGGGCGATCTACGAGCAGTACTTC. Translation gives CASSRGSRAIYEQYF.

The J gene is TRBJ2-6, the V gene TRBV7-9, with D uncertain. Germline-derived CDR1 and CDR2 are SEHNR and FQNEAQ (reference sequence). The CDR3 sequence is 15 residues long. V gave up 5 bases and J gave up 4 bases, with 12 bases separating them. CDR3 amino acids: CASSPLGYGANVLTF. CDR3 coding DNA: TGTGCCAGCAGCCCATTAGGGTACGGGGCCAACGTCCTGACTTTC.

The gene calls are TRBV27 and TRBJ2-5, with TRBD2 matching over 11 bases. The germline V gene encodes CDR1 MNHEY and CDR2 SMNVEV (reference sequence). Trimming cost V 2 bases and J 4 bases; bases outside gene matches: 9. The CDR3 totals 17 residues. The CDR3 loop reads CASSLMPSGGPRETQYF. The CDR3 DNA is TGTGCCAGCAGTTTAATGCCTAGCGGGGGGCCGAGAGAGACCCAGTACTTC.